The present T cell receptor beta chain was sequenced within a study of blood T cell repertoires in COVID-19. Overall study: PBMCs, B-cell-depleted T cells, or T cells were the source of the cDNA or gDNA that made up the material.

Profiled with immunoSEQ multiplex PCR; TCRdb holds only in-frame clones, not every one. The table lists about 59,000 clones, about 86% of them singletons. The specimen sequenced was peripheral blood. This sequence originates from an elderly woman with active or convalescent COVID-19.

For the CDR3, the DNA is TGTGCCAGCACGGGAGGCAGGAACACTGAAGCTTTCTTT. It translates to CASTGGRNTEAFF. This chain links TRBV2 with TRBJ1-1; no reliable D call. Looked up from germline, CDR1 is SNHLY and CDR2 is FYNNEI. The CDR3 totals 13 residues. V lost 7 bases and J 1 base, leaving 10 bases between the germline ends.